The present TCR beta chain was sequenced within a study of long-term antiretroviral therapy in people with HIV. Running of the v3.0 immunoSEQ assay took place at survey level. The table came from immunoSEQ multiplex PCR; TCRdb's copy has only in-frame clones and leaves some out. This table has about 22,000 clones, 70% to 90% appearing once. V was pared by 0 bases and J by 5 bases, with 29 bases of the junction left unmatched. This CDR3 spans 23 amino acids. Per germline, CDR1 SGHRS and CDR2 YFSETQ. Ahead of DNA extraction, samples held roughly 0.85-11 million cryopreserved PBMC each. About this clone itself: Its antigen is currently unknown.

Overall study results and limits: Those clones which expanded before ART made up the dominant part of the repertoire at all time points.

The source was unsorted PBMCs, collected 0.6 years after starting antiretroviral therapy. The sequence came from a man aged 55 to 69 with HIV. The genes are TRBV5-1 and TRBJ2-1, with 7 positions matching TRBD1. The CDR3 sequence is CASSLVAGPGTVVGWKENNEQFF. The CDR3 coding sequence is TGCGCCAGCAGCTTGGTTGCTGGCCCCGGGACAGTTGTAGGTTGGAAGGAAAACAATGAGCAGTTCTTC.